Given below is one T cell receptor (beta chain) in context. Its antigen is undetermined. This table comes from immunoSEQ multiplex PCR, and its TCRdb copy is limited to in-frame clones, with some not included. The sample holds about 34,000 clones; about 87% are singletons and the top ten take more than 10%. Stated time point: week 47, end of study. Topical imiquimod was applied with each vaccine dose, which held 300 ug of mutant IDH1 20-mer peptide. The record originates from a study of a mutant IDH1 vaccine in newly diagnosed glioma. The V end lost 1 base, the J end lost 0 bases, and 9 bases lay between the germline ends. Germline loops: CDR1 SNHLY, CDR2 FYNNEI. The CDR3 contains 15 residues.

The chain combines TRBV2 with TRBJ1-2, with D unresolved. The clonotype comes from a woman in her 30s with glioma. Here the sequenced sample was PBMCs, taken from a glioma patient whose treatment included an IDH1 peptide vaccine. As DNA, the CDR3 is TGTGCCAGCAGTGAAGGCGGCGGAACTAACTATGGCTACACCTTC. Translated, it gives CASSEGGGTNYGYTF.